Following are 21 T cell receptor beta chains from one sample sequenced in a study of T-cell reconstitution after alpha-beta-depleted transplantation in children. As it was prepared, the TCRbeta library received unique molecular identifiers. Using its own MiXCR run on the PCR reads, TCRdb lists one record per CDR3 protein. The sample includes about 98,000 distinct CDR3 sequences, around 22% of them seen just once. This specimen was PBMCs, taken before TCRalphabeta/CD19-depleted stem cell transplant. The receptors originated from a boy aged 2-9 years with acute lymphoblastic leukemia, due to receive a stem cell transplant.

This clonotype was observed at least ten times. The chain uses TRBV20-1 and TRBJ2-3, with TRBD2 identical over 10 bases. Trimming cost V 6 bases and J 6 bases; bases outside gene matches: 9. Germline lookup yields CDR1 DFQATT and CDR2 SNEGSKA (reference sequence). The CDR3 spans 14 residues. For the CDR3, the DNA is TGCAGTGCGAGACCCCTAGCGGGAGCGGATACGCAGTATTTT. Translation: CSARPLAGADTQYF.

This sequence joins TRBV29-1 and TRBJ2-4; D possibly uses TRBD1 or TRBD2 (6 bases each). Germline V CDR1 and CDR2: SQVTM, ANQGSEA. This CDR3 has 13 amino acids. V was cut by 6 bases and J by 1 base, with 10 bases left in between. CDR3 in amino acids: CSVEGVAKNIQYF. CDR3 nucleotides: TGCAGCGTGGAGGGGGTTGCCAAAAACATTCAGTACTTC. Full variable domain (outside the CDR3, taken from reference TRBV29-1 and TRBJ2-4): SAVISQKPSRDICQRGTSLTIQCQVDSQVTMMFWYRQQPGQSLTLIATANQGSEATYESGFVIDKFPISRPNLTFSTLTVSNMSPEDSSIYLCSVEGVAKNIQYFGAGTRLSVL.

This clonotype came up many times. The chain employs TRBV12-3 or TRBV12-4 and TRBJ1-1; the D gene is possibly TRBD1 (6 bases). CDR3 length: 14 amino acids. V lost 3 bases, J lost 2 bases, and 10 bases lay in between. Here the CDR3 DNA reads TGTGCCAGCAGTTTCGGGACACATAACACTGAAGCTTTCTTT. The encoded protein is CASSFGTHNTEAFF.

This clonotype was observed a few times. V gene TRBV9 combines with J gene TRBJ2-1; the D is unclear. Germline V gene sequence: CDR1 SGDLS, CDR2 YYNGEE. V lost 4 bases and J lost 10, with 6 bases in between. The CDR3 has 10 residues. CDR3 residues: CASSPQEQFF. In DNA form, the CDR3 reads TGTGCCAGCAGCCCACAAGAGCAGTTCTTC.

This clonotype was counted between two and nine times. This chain uses TRBV12-3 or TRBV12-4 with TRBJ1-2, with 10 bases fitting TRBD1. There are 13 residues in the CDR3. V lost 5 bases to trimming and J lost 7 bases; unmatched junction nucleotides: 4. Here the CDR3 DNA reads TGTGCCAGCAGTGGACGGACAGGGGGTGGCTACACCTTC. It translates to CASSGRTGGGYTF.

The V call is TRBV28, the J call TRBJ2-2; 8 bases map to TRBD1. This CDR3 spans 17 amino acids. Germline V lookup: CDR1 MDHEN, CDR2 SYDVKM. Unmatched junction bases numbered 3, after V lost 0 bases and J lost 0 bases. The CDR3 DNA follows: TGTGCCAGCAGTTTATGGGCGACAGGGGCGAACACCGGGGAGCTGTTTTTT. Protein product: CASSLWATGANTGELFF.

There are a few counts of this clonotype. This chain joins TRBV5-1 and TRBJ2-7, with D possibly being TRBD1 (5 bases). Germline V gene sequence: CDR1 SGHRS, CDR2 YFSETQ. This CDR3 is built from 11 residues. Written as DNA, the CDR3 is TGCGGGGGCGACCACTCCTACGAGCAGTACTTC. Its translation is CGGDHSYEQYF.

In its sample, this clonotype was seen a few times. V is TRBV3-1 and J is TRBJ2-3, with D tentatively TRBD2 (6 bases). Germline loops: CDR1 LGHDT, CDR2 YNNKEL (reference sequence). V was clipped by 4 bases and J by 3 bases, with 11 bases between them. The CDR3 runs to 14 residues. CDR3 sequence: CASSLGLPTDTQYF. The DNA for the CDR3 is TGTGCCAGCAGCCTAGGACTACCTACAGATACGCAGTATTTT.

The table lists this clonotype with a few counts. The chain recombines TRBV6-4 with TRBJ2-2; no reliable D call. The germline gives CDR1 MRHNA, CDR2 SNTAGT. Trimming took 2 bases from V and 0 from J, leaving 10 bases between them. The CDR3 covers 16 residues. CDR3 sequence reads: CASSDLGNTNTGELFF. For the CDR3, the DNA is TGTGCCAGCAGTGACCTAGGGAATACGAACACCGGGGAGCTGTTTTTT.

CDR3 amino acids: CASSLTIRGSYEQYF. The CDR3 region has the DNA TGTGCCAGCAGCTTGACGATTCGGGGGAGCTACGAGCAGTACTTC. The V and J genes are TRBV5-5 and TRBJ2-7; D perhaps matches TRBD2 (6 bases). V lost 1 base and J lost 3, with 14 bases in between. The CDR3 spans 15 residues. Germline assignment: CDR1 SGHKS and CDR2 YYEKEE (reference sequence).

In this sample, this clonotype turned up many times. The V call is TRBV28, the J call TRBJ1-2, with 9 bases lining up with TRBD1. Trimming removed 5 bases from V and 6 bases from J; junction bases left unmatched: 7. CDR3 size: 14 residues. Germline V gene data show CDR1 as MDHEN and CDR2 as SYDVKM. The CDR3 reads CASSPKNRGHGYTF. In nucleotides, the CDR3 is TGTGCCAGCAGTCCAAAAAACAGGGGGCATGGCTACACCTTC.

This chain links TRBV20-1 with TRBJ2-5, with TRBD2 identical over 14 bases. Per germline, CDR1 DFQATT and CDR2 SNEGSKA (reference sequence). The junction had 12 bases not matched to a gene; V was cut back by 6 bases and J by 6 bases. CDR3 length equals 16 residues. The chain's CDR3 is CSANPSGLAGEQTQYF. CDR3 sequence (DNA): TGCAGTGCAAATCCCTCGGGACTAGCGGGAGAACAGACCCAGTACTTC.

V is TRBV20-1 and J is TRBJ2-1; D is possibly TRBD2 (7 bases). Trimming cost V 3 bases and J 0 bases, with 12 bases left between them. The CDR3 runs 15 residues. From germline, CDR1 is DFQATT and CDR2 SNEGSKA (reference sequence). The CDR3 protein is CSARRGRSSYNEQFF. As DNA, the CDR3 is TGCAGTGCTAGGCGGGGGCGGAGCTCCTACAATGAGCAGTTCTTC.

This clonotype was counted a single time. The chain is built from TRBV5-1 and TRBJ2-1, with TRBD2 matching over 11 bases. The trim removed 0 bases at V and 7 bases at J, leaving 3 bases unmatched. CDR3 length: 15 amino acids. Germline values: CDR1 SGHRS, CDR2 YFSETQ. DNA of the CDR3: TGCGCCAGCAGCTTGGGGTCTAGCGGGAGGAATGAGCAGTTCTTC. It translates to CASSLGSSGRNEQFF.

This clonotype was counted a few times. This chain joins TRBV6-1 and TRBJ1-2; D is unresolved. The germline V gene encodes CDR1 MNHNS and CDR2 SASEGT. The CDR3 loop spans 14 amino acids. V lost 6 bases and J lost 4, with 15 bases in between. The CDR3 reads CASSATMTSYGYTF. CDR3 in DNA: TGTGCCAGCAGCGCAACAATGACGAGCTATGGCTACACCTTC.

The chain recombines TRBV7-3 with TRBJ2-3; TRBD2 is a possible D gene (5 bases). CDR1 SGHTA and CDR2 FQGTGA come from the germline V gene. The CDR3 has 13 amino acids. V was trimmed by 5 bases and J by 5 bases, leaving 11 bases between them. The CDR3 spells CASSGAERDTQYF. CDR3 DNA: TGTGCCAGCAGCGGAGCGGAAAGAGATACGCAGTATTTT.

This clonotype came up a few times. The V call is TRBV3-1, the J call TRBJ2-7; TRBD2 matches 8 bases. Germline CDR1 reads LGHDT; CDR2 reads YNNKEL (reference sequence). V was clipped by 2 bases and J by 7 bases; unmatched bases: 10. The CDR3 is 15 residues long. CDR3: CASSQTSGGAREQYF. The CDR3 DNA reads as TGTGCCAGCAGCCAAACTAGCGGAGGGGCCCGGGAGCAGTACTTC.

This chain connects TRBV7-2 to TRBJ2-1, with TRBD2 matching over 10 bases. The CDR3 runs to 13 residues. Losses at the gene ends were 5 bases for V and 6 bases for J; bases not matched to a gene: 1. CDR1 SGHTA and CDR2 FQGNSA come from the germline V gene. The CDR3 reads CASSRTSGNEQFF. The CDR3 region has the DNA TGTGCCAGCAGCAGGACTAGCGGCAATGAGCAGTTCTTC.

In this sample, this clonotype turned up a few times. The genes are TRBV24-1 and TRBJ2-1; 9 bases match TRBD1. Per the germline V gene, CDR1 is KGHDR and CDR2 is SFDVKD. V was pared by 9 bases and J by 8 bases, with 4 bases of the junction left unmatched. The CDR3 extends over 12 amino acids. CDR3 in amino acids: CATRDRDDEQFF. The CDR3 DNA reads TGTGCCACCCGGGACAGGGATGATGAGCAGTTCTTC.

This clonotype was seen more than once but under ten times. The chain links TRBV12-3 or TRBV12-4 to TRBJ1-2; no definite D call. This CDR3 region has 13 residues. The ends were cut back, 5 bases at V and 1 base at J, with 8 bases in the middle. In DNA, the CDR3 is TGTGCCAGCAGTCAAGCAAGTAACTATGGCTACACCTTC. This translates into CASSQASNYGYTF.

The CDR3 loop reads CSAPISVRQGRDEQYF. CDR3 nucleotide sequence: TGCAGTGCCCCAATTTCCGTCCGTCAGGGGCGCGACGAGCAGTACTTC. V and J are TRBV20-1 and TRBJ2-7; TRBD1 might be the D (6 bases). CDR1 is DFQATT and CDR2 is SNEGSKA in the germline V gene (reference sequence). The CDR3 spans 16 residues. Between the trimmed V and J ends, which lost 6 bases and 5 bases, there was a span of 26 bases.